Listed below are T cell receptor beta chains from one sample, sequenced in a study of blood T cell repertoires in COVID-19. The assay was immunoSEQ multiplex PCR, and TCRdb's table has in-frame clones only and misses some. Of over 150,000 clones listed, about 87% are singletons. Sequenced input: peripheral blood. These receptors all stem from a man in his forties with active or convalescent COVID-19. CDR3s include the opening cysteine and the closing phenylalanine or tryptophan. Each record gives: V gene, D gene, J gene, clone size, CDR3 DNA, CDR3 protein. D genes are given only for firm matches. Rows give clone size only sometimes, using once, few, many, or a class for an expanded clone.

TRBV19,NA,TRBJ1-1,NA,TGTGCCAGTAGTATGGGGGCGTTGAACACTGAAGCTTTCTTT,CASSMGALNTEAFF
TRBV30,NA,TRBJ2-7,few,TGTGCCTGGAGTGGGCAGCGGACCTCCTACGAGCAGTACTTC,CAWSGQRTSYEQYF
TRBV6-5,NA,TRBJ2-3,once,TGTGCCAGCAGCCAGTATCAGACAGATACGCAGTATTTT,CASSQYQTDTQYF
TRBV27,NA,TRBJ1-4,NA,TGTGCCAGCAGATTAACGGGAAATGAAAAACTGTTTTTT,CASRLTGNEKLFF
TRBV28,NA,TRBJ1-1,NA,TGTGCCAGCAGTTTAAACAGTGAAGCTTTCTTT,CASSLNSEAFF
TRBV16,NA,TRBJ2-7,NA,TGTGCCAGCAGCCAACCCGCGCGGGACGAGCAGTACTTC,CASSQPARDEQYF
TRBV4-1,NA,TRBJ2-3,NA,TGCGCCAGCAGCCAAGGGGGCGGTGTCTCCACAGATACGCAGTATTTT,CASSQGGGVSTDTQYF
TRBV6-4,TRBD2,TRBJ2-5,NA,TGTGCCAGCAGCGAGCGGGGGGGTGAGACCCAGTACTTC,CASSERGGETQYF
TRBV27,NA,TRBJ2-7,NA,TGTGCCAGCAGTTTCCTAGGCCTTGGGGAGCAGTACTTC,CASSFLGLGEQYF
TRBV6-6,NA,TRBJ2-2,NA,TGTGCCAGCAGTCGCGACACCGGGGAGCTGTTTTTT,CASSRDTGELFF
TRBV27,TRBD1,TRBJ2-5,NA,TGTGCCAGCAGTCCTTCCCAGGGGGAGATCGGAGAGACCCAGTACTTC,CASSPSQGEIGETQYF
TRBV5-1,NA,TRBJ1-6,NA,TGCGCCAGCAGCTCGGACAGCATAGTTTCACCCCTCCACTTT,CASSSDSIVSPLHF
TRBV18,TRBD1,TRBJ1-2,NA,TGTGCCAGCTCACCGTTCACAGGGGACGCACTCTTC,CASSPFTGDALF
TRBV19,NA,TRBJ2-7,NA,TGTGCCAGTAGTTTGGGACGGAGGGCCTACGAGCAGTACTTC,CASSLGRRAYEQYF
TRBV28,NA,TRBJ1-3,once,TGTGCCAGCAGTTTGACAGCTTACTCTGGAAACACCATATATTTT,CASSLTAYSGNTIYF
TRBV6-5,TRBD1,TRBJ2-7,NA,TGTGCCAGCAGTTCCGCGCAGCTCCAGGGGGCCTACGAGCAGTACTTC,CASSSAQLQGAYEQYF
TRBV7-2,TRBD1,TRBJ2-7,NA,TGTGCCAGCAGCTCGAGGCGGGGACAGGGGGTCTACGAGCAGTACTTC,CASSSRRGQGVYEQYF
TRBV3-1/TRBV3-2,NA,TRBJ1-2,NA,TGTGCCAGCAGCCAAGGGGCAGATGGCTACACCTTC,CASSQGADGYTF
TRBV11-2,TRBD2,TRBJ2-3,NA,TGTGCCAGCAGCTTCGCTAGCGGGGGGGATACGCAGTATTTT,CASSFASGGDTQYF
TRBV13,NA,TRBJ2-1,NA,TGTGCCAGCAGCTTAGGTCAGGGATACAATGAGCAGTTCTTC,CASSLGQGYNEQFF
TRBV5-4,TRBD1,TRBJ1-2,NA,TGTGCCAGCAGCTGGGGACAGGGAAATCGGGGCTATGGCTACACCTTC,CASSWGQGNRGYGYTF
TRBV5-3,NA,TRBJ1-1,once,TGTGCCAGAAGCAACGGACATATGAACACTGAAGCTTTCTTT,CARSNGHMNTEAFF
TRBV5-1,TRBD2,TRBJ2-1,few,TGCGCCAGCAGCTTGCCGGGACTAGGATACAATGAGCAGTTCTTC,CASSLPGLGYNEQFF
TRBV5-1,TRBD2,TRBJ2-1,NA,TGCGCCAGCAGCTTTGGGACTAGCGGGGTCGATGAGCAGTTCTTC,CASSFGTSGVDEQFF
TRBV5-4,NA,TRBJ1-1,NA,TGTGCCAGCAGCTTGTTCGGGGTTTGGGGCACTGAAGCTTTCTTT,CASSLFGVWGTEAFF
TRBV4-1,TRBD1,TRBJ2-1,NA,TGCGCCAGCAGCCAACCAGGCCGGGACAGACTCTACAATGAGCAGTTCTTC,CASSQPGRDRLYNEQFF
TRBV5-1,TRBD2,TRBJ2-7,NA,TGCGCCAGCAGCTTGGGGCTAGCGGGGGGTTACGAGCAGTACTTC,CASSLGLAGGYEQYF
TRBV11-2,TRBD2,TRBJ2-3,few,TGTGCCAGCAGCTCCATAGCGGGAAACACAGATACGCAGTATTTT,CASSSIAGNTDTQYF
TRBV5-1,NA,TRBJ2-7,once,TGCGCCAGCGTGGACGGAAAGGGGTCTAGAGAGCAGTACTTC,CASVDGKGSREQYF
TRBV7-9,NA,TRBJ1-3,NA,TGTGCCAGCAGCTTACGAGTTTCTGGAAACACCATATATTTT,CASSLRVSGNTIYF
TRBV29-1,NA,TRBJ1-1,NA,TGCAGCGTTGAAGCTGCAGTGAACACTGAAGCTTTCTTT,CSVEAAVNTEAFF
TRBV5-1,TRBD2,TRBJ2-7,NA,TGCGCCAGCCGACAAGCGGGGGGGCTGAACGAGCAGTACTTC,CASRQAGGLNEQYF
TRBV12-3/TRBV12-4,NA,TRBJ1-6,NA,TGTGCCAGCAGTTTCGAAGGGGGACCCCTCCACTTT,CASSFEGGPLHF
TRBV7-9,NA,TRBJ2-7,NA,TGTGCCAGCAGCTTTTCAACAGGGATTAAAGGCTACGAGCAGTACTTC,CASSFSTGIKGYEQYF
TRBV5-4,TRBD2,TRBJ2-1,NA,TGTGCCAGCAGCTCCGTGACACTAGCGGGGTCGGTCGAGCAGTTCTTC,CASSSVTLAGSVEQFF
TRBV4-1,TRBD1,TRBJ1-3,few,TGCGCCAGCAGCCACCTCACAGGGGGCAGTGGAAACACCATATATTTT,CASSHLTGGSGNTIYF
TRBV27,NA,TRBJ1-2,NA,TGTGCCAGCAGTTCACTCCAGACAGGCCCATTCGGCTACACCTTC,CASSSLQTGPFGYTF
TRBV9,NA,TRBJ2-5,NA,TGTGCCAGCAGCACGGGTACACGAAGTGAGGAGACCCAGTACTTC,CASSTGTRSEETQYF
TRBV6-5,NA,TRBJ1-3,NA,TGTGCCAGCAGTTACTCGGGCGCCGGCTCTGGAAACACCATATATTTT,CASSYSGAGSGNTIYF
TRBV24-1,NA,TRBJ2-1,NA,TGTGCCACCAGTGACCCCTCGGCGGGGTCCTCCTACAATGAGCAGTTCTTC,CATSDPSAGSSYNEQFF
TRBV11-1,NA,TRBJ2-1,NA,TGTGCCAGCACCACACCGGGACACGCGAGATGGGAGCAGTTCTTC,CASTTPGHARWEQFF
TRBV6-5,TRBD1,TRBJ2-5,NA,TGTGCCAGCAGTTACCATGGACAGGGAGGCGGAGAGACCCAGTACTTC,CASSYHGQGGGETQYF
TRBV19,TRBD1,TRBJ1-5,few,TGTGCCAGTAGTATAGGACAGGGGACTCAGCCCCAGCATTTT,CASSIGQGTQPQHF
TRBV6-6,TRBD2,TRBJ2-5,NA,TGTGCCAGCGCGGGGGGGGTTATGGAGACCCAGTACTTC,CASAGGVMETQYF
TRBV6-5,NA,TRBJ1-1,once,TGTGCCAGCAGCGAGGGGAACACTGAAGCTTTCTTT,CASSEGNTEAFF
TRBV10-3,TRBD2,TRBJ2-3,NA,TGTGCCATCAGTCTAAAAGCGGGGGGTAACACAGATACGCAGTATTTT,CAISLKAGGNTDTQYF